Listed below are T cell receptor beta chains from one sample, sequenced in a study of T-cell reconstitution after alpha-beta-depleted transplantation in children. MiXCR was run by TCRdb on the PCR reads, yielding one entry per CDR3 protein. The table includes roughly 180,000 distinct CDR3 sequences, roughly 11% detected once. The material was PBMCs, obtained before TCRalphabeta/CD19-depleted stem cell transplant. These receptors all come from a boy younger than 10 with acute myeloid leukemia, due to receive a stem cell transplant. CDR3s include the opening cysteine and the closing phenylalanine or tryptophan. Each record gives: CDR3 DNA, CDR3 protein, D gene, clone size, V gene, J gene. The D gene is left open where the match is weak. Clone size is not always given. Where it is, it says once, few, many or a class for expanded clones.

DNA: TGTGCCAGCAGCTTGGCCGGGTTAAGTTCCGGATATAATTCACCCCTCCACTTT; CDR3: CASSLAGLSSGYNSPLHF; D: NA; size: many; V: TRBV5-5; J: TRBJ1-6
DNA: NA; CDR3: CASSFGNGVQETQYF; D: NA; size: many; V: TRBV7-9; J: TRBJ2-5
DNA: TGTGCCACCAGCACCACAGGGGTCCACGAGCAGTACTTC; CDR3: CATSTTGVHEQYF; D: TRBD1; size: many; V: TRBV15; J: TRBJ2-7
DNA: TGTGCCAGCAGCTTGAGAGGGGGGGCGTCCTACAATGAGCAGTTCTTC; CDR3: CASSLRGGASYNEQFF; D: NA; size: NA; V: TRBV7-3; J: TRBJ2-1
DNA: TGTGCCAGCACCGGACTGGCGGGGCCCCTCGAGCAGTTCTTC; CDR3: CASTGLAGPLEQFF; D: NA; size: few; V: TRBV25-1; J: TRBJ2-1
DNA: TGCGCCAGCAGCTTTACTAGCGAGGAGACCCAGTACTTC; CDR3: CASSFTSEETQYF; D: TRBD2; size: many; V: TRBV5-1; J: TRBJ2-5
DNA: TGTGCCAGCAGCTTACGGGGGTCCGGGACTAGCGGCCTAGATGAGCAGTTCTTC; CDR3: CASSLRGSGTSGLDEQFF; D: TRBD2; size: many; V: TRBV11-2; J: TRBJ2-1
DNA: TGTGCCAGCAGTCCCCTCTTGGTCGGGGGCCACACAGATACGCAGTATTTT; CDR3: CASSPLLVGGHTDTQYF; D: NA; size: many; V: TRBV12-3/TRBV12-4; J: TRBJ2-3
DNA: TGTGCCAGCAGCTCGGAAGTGGGCACAGATACGCAGTATTTT; CDR3: CASSSEVGTDTQYF; D: NA; size: many; V: TRBV5-4; J: TRBJ2-3
DNA: TGTGCCAGCAGCTCTCACGGGACCGACAATGAGCAGTTCTTC; CDR3: CASSSHGTDNEQFF; D: NA; size: many; V: TRBV5-4; J: TRBJ2-1
DNA: TGTGCCAGCAGGGGGGGACAGGGCTGGCCCGGGGAGCTGTTTTTT; CDR3: CASRGGQGWPGELFF; D: TRBD1; size: many; V: TRBV6-5; J: TRBJ2-2
DNA: TGTGCCAGCAGTCCCGACAGGATCTCTGGGGCCAACGTCCTGACTTTC; CDR3: CASSPDRISGANVLTF; D: NA; size: many; V: TRBV6-1; J: TRBJ2-6
DNA: TGCAGTGCTCTGGACGCCCGCACTGAAGCTTTCTTT; CDR3: CSALDARTEAFF; D: NA; size: many; V: TRBV20-1; J: TRBJ1-1
DNA: TGCGCCAGCAGCGGCGGGCAGGGTGGGTCCACAGATACGCAGTATTTT; CDR3: CASSGGQGGSTDTQYF; D: NA; size: many; V: TRBV5-1; J: TRBJ2-3
DNA: TGTGCCAGCAGTATAGAGAACTATGGCTACACCTTC; CDR3: CASSIENYGYTF; D: NA; size: many; V: TRBV12-3/TRBV12-4; J: TRBJ1-2
DNA: TGCAGTGCTAGTACGGCGACCTACAATGAGCAGTTCTTC; CDR3: CSASTATYNEQFF; D: NA; size: many; V: TRBV20-1; J: TRBJ2-1
DNA: TGTGCCAGCAGTTACTCGATGGTAAATGAGCAGTTCTTC; CDR3: CASSYSMVNEQFF; D: NA; size: many; V: TRBV6-5; J: TRBJ2-1
DNA: TGTGCCAGCAGTTTATCGCTAAACCCCGATGAGCAGTTCTTC; CDR3: CASSLSLNPDEQFF; D: NA; size: many; V: TRBV27; J: TRBJ2-1
DNA: TGTGCCAGCAGCACCCTAGCGGGATCAGATACGCAGTATTTT; CDR3: CASSTLAGSDTQYF; D: TRBD2; size: many; V: TRBV14; J: TRBJ2-3
DNA: TGCGCCAGCAGCCCCAGGGGGAGGGCAGATACGCAGTATTTT; CDR3: CASSPRGRADTQYF; D: NA; size: many; V: TRBV4-1; J: TRBJ2-3
DNA: TGTGCCAGCACGTCCGGGACTAGACGAGAGACCCAGTACTTC; CDR3: CASTSGTRRETQYF; D: TRBD2; size: many; V: TRBV12-3/TRBV12-4; J: TRBJ2-5
DNA: TGTGCCAGCAGTGAATATGAGGGGGCTATTGACAATGAGCAGTTCTTC; CDR3: CASSEYEGAIDNEQFF; D: TRBD1; size: NA; V: TRBV25-1; J: TRBJ2-1
DNA: TGTGCCACGACTAGCGGGTACCAAGAGACCCAGTACTTC; CDR3: CATTSGYQETQYF; D: TRBD2; size: many; V: TRBV10-3; J: TRBJ2-5
DNA: TGTGCCAGCAGCCCTGATAATTCACCCCTCCACTTT; CDR3: CASSPDNSPLHF; D: NA; size: many; V: TRBV7-8; J: TRBJ1-6
DNA: TGCAGCGTTATTTATCCAAGCTCCTACAATGAGCAGTTCTTC; CDR3: CSVIYPSSYNEQFF; D: NA; size: NA; V: TRBV29-1; J: TRBJ2-1
DNA: TGTGCCAGCAGCCAGTTCGGGCTAGGTCCGTCGAACACCGGGGAGCTGTTTTTT; CDR3: CASSQFGLGPSNTGELFF; D: NA; size: many; V: TRBV7-6; J: TRBJ2-2
DNA: TGTGCCAGCAGCCAAAGGGATAGCAATCAGCCCCAGCATTTT; CDR3: CASSQRDSNQPQHF; D: NA; size: many; V: TRBV3-1; J: TRBJ1-5
DNA: TGTGCCAGCAGCCCCACCGGGGGAGGCTCCTACGAGCAGTACTTC; CDR3: CASSPTGGGSYEQYF; D: NA; size: many; V: TRBV7-9; J: TRBJ2-7
DNA: TGTGCCAGCAGTTACGGCCTAGCGGGGGGGCCAGATACGCAGTATTTT; CDR3: CASSYGLAGGPDTQYF; D: TRBD2; size: many; V: TRBV6-5; J: TRBJ2-3
DNA: TGCAGCGTTGCAACGGGGACAGGGCAAGAGACCCAGTACTTC; CDR3: CSVATGTGQETQYF; D: TRBD1; size: many; V: TRBV29-1; J: TRBJ2-5
DNA: TGCAGCGTCGCCTACATTGATACGCAGTATTTT; CDR3: CSVAYIDTQYF; D: NA; size: many; V: TRBV29-1; J: TRBJ2-3
DNA: TGTGCCAGCAGCGTATCGGCAAGGTCGACGGACACCATATATTTT; CDR3: CASSVSARSTDTIYF; D: NA; size: many; V: TRBV9; J: TRBJ1-3
DNA: TGTGCCAGCAGCTTAGGTGGGACAGCTCGGAGGGAGACCCAGTACTTC; CDR3: CASSLGGTARRETQYF; D: TRBD1; size: many; V: TRBV7-2; J: TRBJ2-5
DNA: TGTGCCAGCAGTTATAAGTCGGAGCAGTACTTC; CDR3: CASSYKSEQYF; D: NA; size: once; V: TRBV6-5; J: TRBJ2-7
DNA: TGCGCCAGCAGCTTGAGGGAGGACGGGGAGCTGTTTTTT; CDR3: CASSLREDGELFF; D: NA; size: many; V: TRBV5-1; J: TRBJ2-2
DNA: TGCAGCGTGCGCCTAGCGGCCAAACGCCAAGAGACCCAGTACTTC; CDR3: CSVRLAAKRQETQYF; D: TRBD2; size: NA; V: TRBV29-1; J: TRBJ2-5
DNA: TGTGCCAGCAGCTTCTTAAGCCTGGGAGAGCAGTACTTC; CDR3: CASSFLSLGEQYF; D: NA; size: once; V: TRBV7-2; J: TRBJ2-7
DNA: TGTGCCAGCAGACGAGATAGCGGGGGGGCCTACAATGAGCAGTTCTTC; CDR3: CASRRDSGGAYNEQFF; D: TRBD2; size: few; V: TRBV5-6; J: TRBJ2-1
DNA: TGTGCCAGCAGTGAAGTCCGGTACAATGAGCAGTTCTTC; CDR3: CASSEVRYNEQFF; D: NA; size: many; V: TRBV25-1; J: TRBJ2-1
DNA: TGTGCCATCAGTGAGCCGAGGGGGGGAGTCCACTACAATGAGCAGTTCTTC; CDR3: CAISEPRGGVHYNEQFF; D: NA; size: many; V: TRBV10-3; J: TRBJ2-1
DNA: TGTGCCAGCAGCTTAAAGCGGGAGGGCCGGTATGAGCAGTACTTC; CDR3: CASSLKREGRYEQYF; D: TRBD2; size: many; V: TRBV11-2; J: TRBJ2-7
DNA: TGTGCCAGCAGCTTGAGGTTTGGGCGAAACACAGATACGCAGTATTTT; CDR3: CASSLRFGRNTDTQYF; D: NA; size: many; V: TRBV5-6; J: TRBJ2-3
DNA: TGTGCCAGCACCGGGTCTATACTGGGAGATACGCAGTATTTT; CDR3: CASTGSILGDTQYF; D: NA; size: NA; V: TRBV6-1; J: TRBJ2-3
DNA: TGCAGTGCCCCGGCGATGGGCCTCGAGGGAACGCAGTATTTT; CDR3: CSAPAMGLEGTQYF; D: NA; size: many; V: TRBV20-1; J: TRBJ2-3
DNA: TGTGCCAGCAGCTTTTTTGGGTACGAGCAGTACTTC; CDR3: CASSFFGYEQYF; D: NA; size: many; V: TRBV7-2; J: TRBJ2-7
DNA: TGTGCCAGCAGCCAAATAGCAGGCCGGGCAGATACGCAGTATTTT; CDR3: CASSQIAGRADTQYF; D: NA; size: many; V: TRBV4-2; J: TRBJ2-3
DNA: TGTGCCAGCAGCTTAGACGGATCCTCTGGAAACACCATATATTTT; CDR3: CASSLDGSSGNTIYF; D: NA; size: many; V: TRBV7-9; J: TRBJ1-3
DNA: TGTGCCTGGAGTGAAGAAAATTCGAACACTGAAGCTTTCTTT; CDR3: CAWSEENSNTEAFF; D: NA; size: many; V: TRBV30; J: TRBJ1-1
DNA: TGCGCCAGCAGCTCGCGTGGGGGGCTAGACACTGAAGCTTTCTTT; CDR3: CASSSRGGLDTEAFF; D: NA; size: many; V: TRBV5-1; J: TRBJ1-1
DNA: TGTGCCAGCAGCTTAATGGGCCATTATAATTCACCCCTCCACTTT; CDR3: CASSLMGHYNSPLHF; D: NA; size: many; V: TRBV7-8; J: TRBJ1-6
DNA: TGTGCCTGGAGCGGAAAAAACAGGGCTGGGACTGAAGCTTTCTTT; CDR3: CAWSGKNRAGTEAFF; D: NA; size: many; V: TRBV30; J: TRBJ1-1
DNA: TGCGCCAGCAGCTTGTCCGGGACTGAAGAGACCCAGTACTTC; CDR3: CASSLSGTEETQYF; D: NA; size: many; V: TRBV5-1; J: TRBJ2-5
DNA: TGTGCCAGCAGTTTTGTGACAGGGTTTAGCGAGCAGTACTTC; CDR3: CASSFVTGFSEQYF; D: TRBD1; size: many; V: TRBV28; J: TRBJ2-7
DNA: TGCGCCGGCAGTTCGGACAGGGGGACCTACGAGCAGTACTTC; CDR3: CAGSSDRGTYEQYF; D: TRBD1; size: NA; V: TRBV10-1; J: TRBJ2-7